These 14 T cell receptor beta chains originate from one sample sequenced in a study of OX40 agonist ivuxolimab in advanced cancers. Profiling relied on immunoSEQ multiplex PCR, and the TCRdb table lists in-frame clones only, not all of them. The data contain 90,000 to 100,000 clones, 95% to 97% of them singletons. The specimen was CD4+ or CD8+ T cells sorted from blood, collected in a trial of the OX40 agonist ivuxolimab. These receptors all stem from an adult with an advanced solid tumor such as melanoma, head and neck, liver or kidney cancer.

This rearrangement joins TRBV9 to TRBJ2-7, with D perhaps TRBD1 (6 bases). Trimming took off 3 bases at V and 1 base at J, with 8 bases between the two ends. Germline CDR1 SGDLS, CDR2 YYNGEE. There are 13 residues in the CDR3. Here the CDR3 DNA reads TGTGCCAGCAGCGCAGGACAGTCCTACGAGCAGTACTTC. Translation gives CASSAGQSYEQYF.

This chain connects TRBV28 to TRBJ2-7, with 8 bases matching TRBD1. With 3 bases clipped from V and 7 bases from J, the junction kept 8 bases outside the gene matches. This CDR3 region has 14 residues. The germline V gene has CDR1 MDHEN and CDR2 SYDVKM. This CDR3 is CASSFQGAGEEQYF. The CDR3 DNA sequence: TGTGCCAGCAGTTTTCAGGGGGCTGGTGAGGAGCAGTACTTC.

With regard to this clone: One junction end disagrees with the germline gene, perhaps due to a read error. J is TRBJ1-2 and V is TRBV19, with D possibly matching TRBD1 (5 bases). The CDR3 covers 11 residues. Germline V CDR1 and CDR2: LNHDA, SQIVND (reference sequence). The CDR3 region has the DNA TGTGCCTGTAGGGCGGGGGATGGCTACACCTTC. Its protein product is CACRAGDGYTF.

The rearrangement uses TRBV2 and TRBJ2-2; maybe TRBD1 (5 bases). V was cut by 0 bases and J by 6 bases, with 14 bases left in between. Looked up from germline, CDR1 is SNHLY and CDR2 is FYNNEI. CDR3 size: 16 residues. The CDR3: CASSEAFFQGAGELFF. As DNA, the CDR3 is TGTGCCAGCAGTGAAGCGTTTTTTCAGGGCGCCGGGGAGCTGTTTTTT.

The chain links TRBV4-3 to TRBJ2-1; no definite D call. Germline V gene data show CDR1 as LGHNA and CDR2 as YSLEER. Trimming took 4 bases from V and 6 from J, leaving 16 bases between them. This CDR3 region has 15 residues. CDR3: CASSPRKVGPNEQFF. The CDR3 DNA sequence: TGCGCCAGCAGCCCCCGAAAAGTTGGCCCCAATGAGCAGTTCTTC.

The rearrangement links TRBV27 to TRBJ2-1; 9 bases match TRBD2. After removal of 7 bases from V and 2 bases from J, the junction contained 12 bases not matched to a gene. This CDR3 is built from 17 residues. Germline values: CDR1 MNHEY, CDR2 SMNVEV (reference sequence). The CDR3 reads CASKGLAKGGPYNEQFF. In nucleotides, the CDR3 is TGTGCCAGCAAGGGACTAGCAAAGGGGGGCCCCTACAATGAGCAGTTCTTC.

The chain links TRBV7-9 to TRBJ1-2; 8 bases align to TRBD1. The CDR3 covers 15 residues. The germline V gene encodes CDR1 SEHNR and CDR2 FQNEAQ (reference sequence). Trimming took 4 bases from V and 5 from J; bases not matched to a gene: 9. CDR3 in amino acids: CASSSPGQGGYGYTF. CDR3 nucleotides: TGTGCCAGCAGCTCCCCTGGACAGGGAGGTTATGGCTACACCTTC.

The CDR3 DNA follows: TGTGCCAGTAGTATAAGCCAGGGCTCGGGAGGCTACACCTTC. Its translation: CASSISQGSGGYTF. This rearrangement joins TRBV19 to TRBJ1-2; maybe TRBD1 (5 bases). The CDR3 totals 14 residues. Germline V gene sequence: CDR1 LNHDA, CDR2 SQIVND (reference sequence). Trimming left V 2 bases short and J 8 bases short, with 15 bases between.

The chain recombines TRBV5-1 with TRBJ2-7, with TRBD1 matching over 8 bases. Germline loops: CDR1 SGHRS, CDR2 YFSETQ. With 1 base clipped from V and 3 bases from J, the junction kept 6 bases outside the gene matches. The CDR3 length is 15 residues. CDR3 DNA sequence: TGCGCCAGCAGCTTGTCGACAGGGGAACACTACGAGCAGTACTTC. Translated, it gives CASSLSTGEHYEQYF.

This clone has a handful of counts. This chain connects TRBV27 to TRBJ1-2, with D unclear. CDR3 size: 13 residues. Germline lookup yields CDR1 MNHEY and CDR2 SMNVEV (reference sequence). V shed 3 bases and J shed 5 bases, with 10 bases lying between them. Written as DNA, the CDR3 is TGTGCCAGCAGTTTCGGGCAGGCTTATGGCTACACCTTC. Translation: CASSFGQAYGYTF.

The chain carries TRBV27 and TRBJ2-3, with 8 bases matching TRBD2. V was pared by 5 bases and J by 5 bases, with 6 bases of the junction left unmatched. Germline-derived CDR1 and CDR2 are MNHEY and SMNVEV (reference sequence). CDR3 length: 14 residues. CDR3 residues: CASSPGLAGDTQYF. CDR3 DNA: TGTGCCAGCAGTCCCGGACTAGCAGGAGATACGCAGTATTTT.

The chain has TRBV6-5 and TRBJ1-2, with unresolved D. The germline gives CDR1 MNHEY, CDR2 SVGAGI. Trimming took 2 bases from V and 6 from J, leaving 13 bases between them. The CDR3 covers 14 residues. The DNA for the CDR3 is TGTGCCAGCAGTTACGGTCAATTAGTAGATGGCTACACCTTC. It encodes CASSYGQLVDGYTF.

The J gene is TRBJ2-5, the V gene TRBV4-1, with TRBD2 identical over 12 bases. The CDR3 covers 17 residues. J was trimmed by 4 bases and V by 4 bases; bases with no gene match: 10. Germline CDR1 MGHRA, CDR2 YSYEKL. CDR3 sequence (DNA): TGCGCCAGCAGCCGCGCTCCCCCTAGCGGGGGGGGAGAGACCCAGTACTTC. Its translation: CASSRAPPSGGGETQYF.

The V call is TRBV28, the J call TRBJ2-1, with 7 bases aligning to TRBD2. Unmatched junction bases numbered 15, after V lost 5 bases and J lost 8 bases. Germline CDR1 is MDHEN and CDR2 is SYDVKM. The CDR3 has 16 residues. The CDR3 loop is CASSTSGGPPTDEQFF. CDR3 DNA: TGTGCCAGCAGTACCTCGGGAGGACCTCCCACCGATGAGCAGTTCTTC.